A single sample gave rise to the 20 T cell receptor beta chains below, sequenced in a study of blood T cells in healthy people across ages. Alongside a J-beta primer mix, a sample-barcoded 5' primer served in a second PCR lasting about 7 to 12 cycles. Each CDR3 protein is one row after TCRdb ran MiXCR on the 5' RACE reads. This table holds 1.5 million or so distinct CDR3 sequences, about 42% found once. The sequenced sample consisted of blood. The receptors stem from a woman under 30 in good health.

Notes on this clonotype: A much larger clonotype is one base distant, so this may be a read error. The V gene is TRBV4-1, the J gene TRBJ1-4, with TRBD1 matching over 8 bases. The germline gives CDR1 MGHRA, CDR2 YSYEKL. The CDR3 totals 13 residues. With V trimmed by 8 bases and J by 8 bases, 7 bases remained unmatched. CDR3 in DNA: TGCGCCAGCTCCGGGGCAGGGGGCGAAAAACTGTTTTTT. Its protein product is CASSGAGGEKLFF.

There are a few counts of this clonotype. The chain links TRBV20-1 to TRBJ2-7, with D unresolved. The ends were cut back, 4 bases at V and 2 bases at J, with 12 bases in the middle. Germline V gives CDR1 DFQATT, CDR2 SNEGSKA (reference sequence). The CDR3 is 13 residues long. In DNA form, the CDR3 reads TGCAGTGCTAAACGCCAGGATCCCTACGAGCAGTACTTC. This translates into CSAKRQDPYEQYF.

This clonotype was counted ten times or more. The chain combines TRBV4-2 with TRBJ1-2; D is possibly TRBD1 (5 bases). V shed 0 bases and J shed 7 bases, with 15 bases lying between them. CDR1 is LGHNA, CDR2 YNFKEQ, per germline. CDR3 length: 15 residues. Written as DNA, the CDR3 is TGTGCCAGCAGCCAAGAACTCTCAGGGTTTCGTGGCTACACCTTC. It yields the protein CASSQELSGFRGYTF.

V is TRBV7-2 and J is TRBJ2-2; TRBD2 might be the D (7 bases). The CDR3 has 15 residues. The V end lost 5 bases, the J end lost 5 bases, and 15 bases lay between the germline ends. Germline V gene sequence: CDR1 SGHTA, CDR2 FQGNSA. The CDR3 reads CASSRDAGATGELFF. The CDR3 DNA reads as TGTGCCAGCAGCAGAGACGCGGGGGCAACCGGGGAGCTGTTTTTT.

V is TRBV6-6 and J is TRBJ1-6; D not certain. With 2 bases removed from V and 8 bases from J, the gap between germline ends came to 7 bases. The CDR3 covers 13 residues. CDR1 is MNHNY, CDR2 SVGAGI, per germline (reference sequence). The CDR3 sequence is CASSYGRHSPLHF. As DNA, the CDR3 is TGTGCCAGCAGTTACGGCAGGCATTCACCCCTCCACTTT.

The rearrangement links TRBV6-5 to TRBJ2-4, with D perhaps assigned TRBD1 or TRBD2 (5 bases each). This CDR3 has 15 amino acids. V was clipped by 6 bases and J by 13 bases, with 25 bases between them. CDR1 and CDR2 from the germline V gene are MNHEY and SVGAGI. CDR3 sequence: CASSPGDLLSYGQYF. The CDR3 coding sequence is TGTGCCAGCAGCCCCGGGGACCTACTCTCCTACGGGCAGTACTTC.

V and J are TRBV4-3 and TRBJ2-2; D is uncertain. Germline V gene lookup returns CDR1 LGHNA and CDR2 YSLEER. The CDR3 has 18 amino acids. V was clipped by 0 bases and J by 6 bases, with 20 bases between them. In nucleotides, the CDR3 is TGCGCCAGCAGCCAAGACCAGGATGGAAACGCAATCCCCGGGGAGCTGTTTTTT. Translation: CASSQDQDGNAIPGELFF.

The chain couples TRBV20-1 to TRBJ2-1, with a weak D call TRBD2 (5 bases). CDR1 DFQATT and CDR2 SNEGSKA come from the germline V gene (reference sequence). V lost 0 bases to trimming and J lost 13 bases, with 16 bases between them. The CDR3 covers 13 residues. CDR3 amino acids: CSARDRVARIQFF. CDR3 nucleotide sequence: TGCAGTGCTAGAGATAGGGTAGCGAGGATCCAGTTCTTC.

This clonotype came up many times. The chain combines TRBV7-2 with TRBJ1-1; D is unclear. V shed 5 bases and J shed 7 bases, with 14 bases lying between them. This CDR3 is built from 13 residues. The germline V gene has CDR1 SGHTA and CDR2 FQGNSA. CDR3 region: CASSPRWKNEAFF. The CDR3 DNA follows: TGTGCCAGCAGCCCGCGTTGGAAGAATGAAGCTTTCTTT.

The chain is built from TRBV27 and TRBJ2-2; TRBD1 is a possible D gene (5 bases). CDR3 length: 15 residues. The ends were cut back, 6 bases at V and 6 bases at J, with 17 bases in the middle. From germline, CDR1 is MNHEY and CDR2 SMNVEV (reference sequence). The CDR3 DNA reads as TGTGCCAGCAGCCCGTTAGGGCTCAGGGCCGGGGAGCTGTTTTTT. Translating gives CASSPLGLRAGELFF.

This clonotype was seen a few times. Written as DNA, the CDR3 is TGCGCCAGCAGCTTGGCCGAGCCAACAGCTTACAATGAGCAGTTCTTC. Its protein is CASSLAEPTAYNEQFF. The chain recombines TRBV5-1 with TRBJ2-1; no clear D. V dropped 0 bases and J dropped 4 bases, with 14 bases sitting between them. The CDR3 spans 16 residues. From germline, CDR1 is SGHRS and CDR2 YFSETQ. The full variable domain, its missing parts supplied by reference TRBV5-1 and TRBJ2-1, is KAGVTQTPRYLIKTRGQQVTLSCSPISGHRSVSWYQQTPGQGLQFLFEYFSETQRNKGNFPGRFSGRQFSNSRSEMNVSTLELGDSALYLCASSLAEPTAYNEQFFGPGTRLTVL.

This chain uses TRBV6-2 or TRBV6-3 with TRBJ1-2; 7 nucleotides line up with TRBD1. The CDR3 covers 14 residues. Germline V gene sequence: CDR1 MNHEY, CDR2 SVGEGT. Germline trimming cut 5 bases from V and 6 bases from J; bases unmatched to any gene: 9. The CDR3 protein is CASSRGTVSDGYTF. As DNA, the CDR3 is TGTGCCAGCAGTAGGGGGACAGTCAGCGATGGCTACACCTTC.

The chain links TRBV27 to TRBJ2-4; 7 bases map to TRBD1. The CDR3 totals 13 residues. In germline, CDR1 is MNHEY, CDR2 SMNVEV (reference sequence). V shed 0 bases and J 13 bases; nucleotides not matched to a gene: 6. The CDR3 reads CASSLSSLTGQYF. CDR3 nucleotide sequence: TGTGCCAGCAGTTTATCTAGCCTGACAGGGCAGTACTTC.

The CDR3 coding sequence is TGTGCCAGCAGCGGAACCGGGACCACTAGCACAGATACGCAGTATTTT. It yields the protein CASSGTGTTSTDTQYF. This chain connects TRBV9 to TRBJ2-3; possibly TRBD1 or TRBD2 for D (5 bases each). Germline lookup yields CDR1 SGDLS and CDR2 YYNGEE. The CDR3 is 16 residues long. V lost 3 bases and J 0 bases, leaving 14 bases between the germline ends.

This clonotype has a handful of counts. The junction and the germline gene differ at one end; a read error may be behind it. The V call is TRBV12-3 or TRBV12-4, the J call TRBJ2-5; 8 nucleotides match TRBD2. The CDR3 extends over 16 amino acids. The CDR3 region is CASSFSAGGSQKTQYF. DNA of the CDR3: TGTGCCAGCAGTTTCTCCGCGGGAGGTTCCCAAAAGACCCAGTACTTC.

CDR3 amino acids: CASRLSGATKNIQYF. In DNA form, the CDR3 reads TGCGCCAGCAGATTAAGCGGGGCCACCAAAAACATTCAGTACTTC. The V call is TRBV5-1, the J call TRBJ2-4; 7 bases agree with TRBD2. Germline loops: CDR1 SGHRS, CDR2 YFSETQ. The CDR3 runs 15 residues. The ends lost 5 bases at V and 2 bases at J; junction bases unmatched: 7.

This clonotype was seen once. The DNA of the CDR3 is TGTGCCAGCAGCCAAGTTTTAGCCCCGAACACCGGGGAGCTGTTTTTT. Protein sequence: CASSQVLAPNTGELFF. The V gene is TRBV4-2, the J gene TRBJ2-2; unclear D gene. The CDR3 has 16 residues. V was pared by 1 base and J by 0 bases, with 9 bases between. Germline V lookup: CDR1 LGHNA, CDR2 YNFKEQ.

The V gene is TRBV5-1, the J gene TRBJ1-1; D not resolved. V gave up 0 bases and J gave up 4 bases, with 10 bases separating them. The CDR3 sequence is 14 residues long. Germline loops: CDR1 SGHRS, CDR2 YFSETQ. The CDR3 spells CASSLDQRPTEAFF. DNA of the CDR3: TGCGCCAGCAGCTTGGATCAGCGACCCACTGAAGCTTTCTTT.

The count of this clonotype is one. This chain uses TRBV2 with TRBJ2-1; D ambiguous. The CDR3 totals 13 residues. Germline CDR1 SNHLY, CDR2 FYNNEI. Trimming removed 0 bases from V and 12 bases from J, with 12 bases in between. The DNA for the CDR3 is TGTGCCAGCAGTGAAGCATCGTGGGTGGGGCAGTTCTTC. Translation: CASSEASWVGQFF.

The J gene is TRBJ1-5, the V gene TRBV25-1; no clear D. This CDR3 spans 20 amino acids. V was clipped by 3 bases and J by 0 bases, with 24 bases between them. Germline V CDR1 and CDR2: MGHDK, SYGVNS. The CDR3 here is CASSDPGARRTTYSNQPQHF. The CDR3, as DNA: TGTGCCAGCAGTGATCCGGGTGCCCGGAGAACCACATATAGCAATCAGCCCCAGCATTTT.